In its sample, the clone carrying this T cell receptor (beta chain) was seen a few times. Its antigen is undetermined. The data derive from a study of T cells after yellow fever vaccination. MiXCR was run by TCRdb on the 5' RACE reads, yielding one entry per CDR3 protein. The sample carries a few hundred thousand distinct CDR3 sequences, 7.5% to 9.5% recorded once. This CDR3 region has 12 residues. V shed 4 bases and J shed 2 bases, with 7 bases lying between them. Germline assignment: CDR1 SGHRS and CDR2 YFSETQ. Regarding the study as a whole: Reappearance after the booster was observed for most primary-vaccination clones (roughly 97% CD4, over 70% CD8).

V gene TRBV5-1 combines with J gene TRBJ2-7, with D hard to call. The sequence was collected from a man between 18 and 35 years old who received the YFV17D yellow fever vaccine. This specimen was CD4+ T cells sorted from PBMCs, taken 5 days after the yellow fever booster vaccination. The CDR3 coding sequence is TGCGCCAGCAGCCAGACCACCTACGAGCAGTACTTC. Translation: CASSQTTYEQYF.